This TCR beta chain was retrieved from a study of T cell responses to AZD1222 COVID-19 vaccine. Study details: Second-dose recipients at about 4 or about 12 weeks were treated as one pooled group.

This clone came up once. Its specificity is unknown. The germline V gene has CDR1 SGHAT and CDR2 FQNNGV. Deletions cut 0 bases from V and 3 bases from J, with 8 bases between. The CDR3 has 14 residues. Clones were read by immunoSEQ multiplex PCR, and TCRdb kept only the in-frame ones, dropping some. The table includes fewer than 130,000 clones, about 92% detected once. Study-level points and caveats: Increased Spike-specific TCR breadth and depth were observed after two AZD1222 doses. Seropositivity was recorded at baseline in only a handful of AZD1222 recipients.

Sequences were derived from peripheral blood, sampled on day 0 of AZD1222 vaccination. The J gene is TRBJ2-5, the V gene TRBV11-2; D is perhaps TRBD1 (5 bases). The TCR sequence derives from an adult in good health. CDR3 amino acids: CASSLDRQKETQYF. CDR3 sequence (DNA): TGTGCCAGCAGCTTAGATCGACAGAAAGAGACCCAGTACTTC. Together with reference TRBV11-2 and TRBJ2-5, the CDR3 gives the full variable domain: EAGVAQSPRYKIIEKRQSVAFWCNPISGHATLYWYQQILGQGPKLLIQFQNNGVVDDSQLPKDRFSAERLKGVDSTLKIQPAKLEDSAVYLCASSLDRQKETQYFGPGTRLLVL.